The 16 T cell receptor beta chains below were found in one sample sequenced in a study of cytomegalovirus exposure and HLA in healthy donors. PCR involved 60 Vbeta and 13 Jbeta primers. Assay used: immunoSEQ multiplex PCR; TCRdb lists only in-frame clones, some missing. The data hold about 160,000 clones, with approximately 60% observed a single time. Sequencing was performed on PBMCs. These receptors were collected from a woman aged 55 to 70 in good health and CMV-seropositive.

The chain carries TRBV29-1 and TRBJ2-7, with 10 positions matching TRBD1. Germline V gene data show CDR1 as SQVTM and CDR2 as ANQGSEA. The CDR3 contains 16 residues. Trimming removed 7 bases from V and 0 bases from J; junction bases left unmatched: 12. In DNA form, the CDR3 reads TGCAGCGCTCTAACCGTGGGACAGGGGAGCTCCTACGAGCAGTACTTC. This gives the protein CSALTVGQGSSYEQYF.

V usage is TRBV6-6 and J usage is TRBJ2-3, with TRBD1 identical over 10 bases. The germline CDR1 and CDR2 sequences are MNHNY and SVGAGI (reference sequence). The CDR3 is 15 amino acids. V lost 7 bases to trimming and J lost 3 bases; unmatched junction nucleotides: 7. CDR3 residues: CASKLGQGFTDTQYF. The CDR3 DNA sequence: TGTGCCAGCAAATTGGGACAGGGGTTTACAGATACGCAGTATTTT.

This chain connects TRBV19 to TRBJ2-3; TRBD2 aligns across 12 bases. The CDR3 has 16 residues. Germline CDR1 and CDR2: LNHDA and SQIVND (reference sequence). The trim removed 6 bases at V and 2 bases at J, leaving 6 bases unmatched. The CDR3 region is CASRLRLAGVTDTQYF. CDR3 coding DNA: TGTGCCAGTAGGTTGCGACTAGCGGGAGTCACAGATACGCAGTATTTT.

J is TRBJ1-1 and V is TRBV9, with D possibly TRBD1 on 5 matching bases. V was trimmed by 3 bases and J by 2 bases, leaving 8 bases between them. Germline V gene data show CDR1 as SGDLS and CDR2 as YYNGEE. The CDR3 loop spans 13 amino acids. The CDR3 DNA sequence: TGTGCCAGCAGCGCACAGGATAACACTGAAGCTTTCTTT. Protein sequence: CASSAQDNTEAFF.

The CDR3 loop is CASSQEVAGGLNEQFF. CDR3 sequence (DNA): TGCGCCAGCAGCCAAGAGGTAGCGGGAGGGCTTAATGAGCAGTTCTTC. The J gene is TRBJ2-1, the V gene TRBV4-3; 11 nucleotides match TRBD2. Germline CDR1 is LGHNA and CDR2 is YSLEER. V gave up 0 bases and J gave up 7 bases; unmatched junction bases: 5. The CDR3 contains 16 residues.

The chain couples TRBV6-5 to TRBJ2-1; D is perhaps TRBD2 (6 bases). The CDR3 length is 16 residues. Germline loops: CDR1 MNHEY, CDR2 SVGAGI. V was shortened by 0 bases and J by 4 bases, with 13 bases between the two germline ends. CDR3 DNA: TGTGCCAGCAGTTACTCTTCCAGCGGGTCTTACAATGAGCAGTTCTTC. Protein: CASSYSSSGSYNEQFF.

This clone was found a few times. The chain has TRBV5-1 and TRBJ2-1; D gene ambiguous. The CDR3 spans 14 residues. Germline V lookup: CDR1 SGHRS, CDR2 YFSETQ. Trimming pared 4 bases from V and 6 bases from J, leaving 14 bases between. CDR3 nucleotide sequence: TGCGCCAGCAGCCCCGACTCATCTTCCAATGAGCAGTTCTTC. This codes for CASSPDSSSNEQFF.

In its sample, this clone was seen a few times. This chain joins TRBV9 and TRBJ2-7, with D unresolved. V was shortened by 1 base and J by 2 bases, with 7 bases between the two germline ends. The CDR3 is 13 residues long. The V gene's germline CDR1 is SGDLS and CDR2 YYNGEE. CDR3 loop: CASSVTETYEQYF. The CDR3 DNA reads as TGTGCCAGCAGCGTAACAGAGACCTACGAGCAGTACTTC.

V gene TRBV14 combines with J gene TRBJ2-1, with 12 positions matching TRBD2. The length of the CDR3 is 17 residues. The germline CDR1 and CDR2 sequences are SGHDN and FVKESK. The V segment lost 1 base and the J segment 7 bases; nucleotides outside the gene matches: 8. In DNA, the CDR3 is TGTGCCAGCAGCCAAGTAATCCGACTAGCGGGAGAAAATGAGCAGTTCTTC. Translated, it gives CASSQVIRLAGENEQFF.

This rearrangement joins TRBV27 to TRBJ2-7; D is unresolved. This CDR3 spans 15 amino acids. Trimming cost V 4 bases and J 2 bases, with 15 bases left between them. The germline gives CDR1 MNHEY, CDR2 SMNVEV (reference sequence). Written as DNA, the CDR3 is TGTGCCAGCAGTTGGTCTTCCAGGCGAGCCTACGAGCAGTACTTC. Translating it yields CASSWSSRRAYEQYF.

The rearrangement uses TRBV19 and TRBJ1-2, with 7 bases identical to TRBD1. Trimming at V came to 3 bases and at J to 4 bases, leaving 14 bases not matched to a gene. From germline, CDR1 is LNHDA and CDR2 SQIVND (reference sequence). CDR3 length: 17 residues. CDR3 nucleotide sequence: TGTGCCAGTAGTATTGGGACAGCGAGAAGTATCAGCTATGGCTACACCTTC. Amino acid sequence: CASSIGTARSISYGYTF.

The chain has TRBV10-2 and TRBJ2-1, with 7 bases lining up with TRBD2. The CDR3 totals 15 residues. Germline V gene data show CDR1 as WSHSY and CDR2 as SAAADI. J gave up 5 bases and V 3 bases, and 7 bases lay outside the gene matches. The DNA of the CDR3 is TGCGCCAGCAGTGATGTCGGGGGGTCCGACAATGAGCAGTTCTTC. Its translation: CASSDVGGSDNEQFF.

The V and J genes are TRBV27 and TRBJ2-7; the D gene is possibly TRBD2 (5 bases). The CDR3 is made up of 14 amino acids. The V gene lost 0 bases and the J gene lost 6 bases, with 12 bases spanning the gap. Per the germline V gene, CDR1 is MNHEY and CDR2 is SMNVEV (reference sequence). DNA for the CDR3: TGTGCCAGCAGTTTATCCCCCTCGGGGTCCGAGCAGTACTTC. This encodes CASSLSPSGSEQYF.

This sequence joins TRBV6-6 and TRBJ1-5, with D possibly TRBD1 on 6 matching bases. Trimming shortened V by 7 bases and J by 3 bases, and 10 bases separated the two germline ends. Germline CDR1 is MNHNY and CDR2 is SVGAGI (reference sequence). The CDR3 contains 13 residues. The CDR3 sequence is CASTQGYNQPQHF. In DNA form, the CDR3 reads TGTGCCAGCACACAGGGTTACAATCAGCCCCAGCATTTT.

The V and J genes are TRBV9 and TRBJ2-1; 10 bases fit TRBD1. The CDR3 covers 15 residues. CDR1 SGDLS and CDR2 YYNGEE come from the germline V gene. With 3 bases clipped from V and 8 bases from J, the junction kept 8 bases outside the gene matches. The CDR3 DNA follows: TGTGCCAGCAGCGCCGGGACAGGGGATAACTATGAGCAGTTCTTC. The encoded protein is CASSAGTGDNYEQFF.

The rearrangement uses TRBV6-1 and TRBJ2-2; 7 nucleotides line up with TRBD2. Germline CDR1 is MNHNS and CDR2 is SASEGT. The CDR3 covers 18 residues. V trimming: 1 base; J trimming: 7 bases; junction bases outside the gene matches: 15. The CDR3: CASSEEAGEAGSGGELFF. The CDR3 nucleotides read TGTGCCAGCAGTGAAGAGGCCGGTGAAGCGGGATCGGGCGGGGAGCTGTTTTTT.